The rows below give T cell receptor beta chains drawn from one sample of a study of blood T cell repertoires in COVID-19. Profiled with immunoSEQ multiplex PCR; TCRdb holds only in-frame clones, not every one. The sample lists tens of thousands of clones, around 73% occurring once. The sample comprised peripheral blood. The receptors shown here come from a woman aged 55-69 years with acute or convalescent COVID-19. Both conserved end residues are part of each CDR3. A D gene is named only where the DNA matches it firmly. Not all rows give a size; the values are once, few, many and, for expanded clones, a class.

clone size: .
J gene: TRBJ2-3
V gene: TRBV30
D gene: .
CDR3 protein: CAWTNDFTSTDTQYF
CDR3 DNA: TGTGCCTGGACCAACGACTTTACCAGCACAGATACGCAGTATTTT

clone size: .
J gene: TRBJ1-1
V gene: TRBV5-5
D gene: .
CDR3 protein: CASSLSWRGATEAFF
CDR3 DNA: TGTGCCAGCAGCTTAAGCTGGAGGGGCGCGACTGAAGCTTTCTTT

clone size: .
J gene: TRBJ1-1
V gene: TRBV4-1
D gene: TRBD1
CDR3 protein: CASSQVGQGYTEAFF
CDR3 DNA: TGCGCCAGCAGCCAAGTGGGACAGGGGTACACTGAAGCTTTCTTT

clone size: .
J gene: TRBJ2-7
V gene: TRBV27
D gene: .
CDR3 protein: CASRRQGWSYEQYF
CDR3 DNA: TGTGCCAGCAGGCGCCAGGGGTGGTCCTACGAGCAGTACTTC

clone size: .
J gene: TRBJ2-6
V gene: TRBV5-6
D gene: .
CDR3 protein: CASTPLAGYGANVLTF
CDR3 DNA: TGTGCCAGCACCCCATTGGCGGGGTACGGGGCCAACGTCCTGACTTTC

clone size: .
J gene: TRBJ1-5
V gene: TRBV4-1
D gene: .
CDR3 protein: CASSQALYQGNQPQHF
CDR3 DNA: TGCGCCAGCAGCCAGGCTCTCTACCAGGGAAATCAGCCCCAGCATTTT

clone size: .
J gene: TRBJ2-7
V gene: TRBV6-5
D gene: .
CDR3 protein: CASSYSLAVSSYEQYF
CDR3 DNA: TGTGCCAGCAGTTACTCGTTAGCGGTGAGCTCCTACGAGCAGTACTTC

clone size: hyperexpanded
J gene: TRBJ1-2
V gene: TRBV7-9
D gene: .
CDR3 protein: CASSLSVAYGYTF
CDR3 DNA: TGTGCCAGCAGCTTAAGTGTGGCCTATGGCTACACCTTC

clone size: .
J gene: TRBJ2-3
V gene: TRBV5-8
D gene: .
CDR3 protein: CASSVLGADTQYF
CDR3 DNA: TGTGCCAGCAGCGTGCTCGGGGCAGATACGCAGTATTTT

clone size: .
J gene: TRBJ2-3
V gene: TRBV19
D gene: TRBD1
CDR3 protein: CASSTHGDRTTDTQYF
CDR3 DNA: TGTGCCAGTAGTACCCACGGGGACAGAACGACAGATACGCAGTATTTT

clone size: .
J gene: TRBJ1-1
V gene: TRBV7-3
D gene: TRBD1
CDR3 protein: CASSVRDRGLNTEAFF
CDR3 DNA: TGTGCCAGCAGCGTCCGGGACAGGGGGTTGAACACTGAAGCTTTCTTT

clone size: .
J gene: TRBJ2-5
V gene: TRBV4-1
D gene: .
CDR3 protein: CASSQRLAYQETQYF
CDR3 DNA: TGCGCCAGCAGCCAACGACTGGCGTACCAAGAGACCCAGTACTTC

clone size: .
J gene: TRBJ1-6
V gene: TRBV7-8
D gene: TRBD1
CDR3 protein: CASSSGQAPGNSPLHF
CDR3 DNA: TGTGCCAGCAGCTCGGGACAGGCCCCGGGGAATTCACCCCTCCACTTT

clone size: once
J gene: TRBJ2-7
V gene: TRBV18
D gene: .
CDR3 protein: CASSLQVQREQYF
CDR3 DNA: TGTGCCAGCTCATTACAGGTTCAGCGCGAGCAGTACTTC

clone size: .
J gene: TRBJ1-6
V gene: TRBV6-5
D gene: TRBD1
CDR3 protein: CASRSTGVRSPLHF
CDR3 DNA: TGTGCCAGCAGGAGTACAGGGGTACGTTCACCCCTCCACTTT

clone size: .
J gene: TRBJ2-3
V gene: TRBV6-1
D gene: TRBD1
CDR3 protein: CASSETGTTDTQYF
CDR3 DNA: TGTGCCAGCAGTGAGACAGGGACCACAGATACGCAGTATTTT

clone size: .
J gene: TRBJ2-1
V gene: TRBV18
D gene: .
CDR3 protein: CASSPRMDEQFF
CDR3 DNA: TGTGCCAGCTCCCCTAGAATGGATGAGCAGTTCTTC